This T cell receptor beta chain appears in the sequencing data of a study of identical twins. TCRdb re-derived calls from the 5' RACE reads in MiXCR, one entry per CDR3 protein. Here the sample spans about 160,000 distinct CDR3 sequences, 3% to 4.5% being singletons. Healthy Caucasians, and only they, were the donors. The CDR3 extends over 15 amino acids. The germline V gene has CDR1 SEHNR and CDR2 FQNEAQ (reference sequence). V lost 5 bases and J 1 base, leaving 12 bases between the germline ends. Overall study results and limits: Among beta out-of-frame sequences, excess sharing between twins appeared weaker. Memory repertoires lacked the insertion deficit that abundant cord blood beta clonotypes showed. Among monozygotic twins, out-of-frame TCR alpha sharing exceeded what models predicted.

In the case of this clonotype: Its matching antigen is unknown.

J is TRBJ2-1 and V is TRBV7-9; the D gene is possibly TRBD2 (6 bases). Sequencing was done on a sample of memory T cells sorted from blood. This TCR was sampled from a man younger than 35 in good health. DNA for the CDR3: TGTGCCAGCAGCAGAGGCGGGGTATCCTACAATGAGCAGTTCTTC. Protein product: CASSRGGVSYNEQFF.